This T cell receptor beta chain is from a study of cytomegalovirus exposure and HLA in healthy donors. Study-wide findings and caveats: In a later analysis, at a false discovery rate of 0.05, roughly 18,000 TCR beta sequences were associated with HLA alleles.

A remark on this clone: The target antigen is unknown.

The CDR3 sequence is 13 residues long. CDR1 is MNHEY, CDR2 SMNVEV, per germline (reference sequence). Trimming removed 4 bases from V and 2 bases from J, with 8 bases in between. Primers for the PCR totalled 60 Vbeta and 13 Jbeta. The table came from immunoSEQ multiplex PCR; TCRdb's copy has only in-frame clones and leaves some out. The sample has nearly 110,000 clones, about three quarters seen once; the top ten hold 7.8%. The source is a young man in good health and CMV-seronegative. The sample was PBMCs. This chain uses TRBV27 with TRBJ1-1; D possibly corresponds to TRBD1 (5 bases). CDR3: CASSWGLNTEAFF. The CDR3 DNA follows: TGTGCCAGCAGTTGGGGACTTAACACTGAAGCTTTCTTT.